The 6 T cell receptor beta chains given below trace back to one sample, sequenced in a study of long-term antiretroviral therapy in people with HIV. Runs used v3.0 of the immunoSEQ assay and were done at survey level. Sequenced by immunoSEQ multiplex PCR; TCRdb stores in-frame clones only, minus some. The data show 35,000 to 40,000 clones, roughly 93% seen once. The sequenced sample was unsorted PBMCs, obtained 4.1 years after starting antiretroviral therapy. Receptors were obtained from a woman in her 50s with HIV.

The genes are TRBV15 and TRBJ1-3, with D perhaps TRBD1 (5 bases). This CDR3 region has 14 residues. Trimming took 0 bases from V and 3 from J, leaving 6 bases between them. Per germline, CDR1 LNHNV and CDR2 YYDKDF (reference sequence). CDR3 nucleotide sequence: TGTGCCACCAGCAGAGAGGGGCTTGGAAACACCATATATTTT. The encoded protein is CATSREGLGNTIYF.

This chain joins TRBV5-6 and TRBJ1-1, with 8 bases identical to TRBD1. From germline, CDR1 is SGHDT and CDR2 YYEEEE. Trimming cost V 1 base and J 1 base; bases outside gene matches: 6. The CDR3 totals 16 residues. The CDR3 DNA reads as TGTGCCAGCAGCTTGCTGGGGACAGGAGGGAACACTGAAGCTTTCTTT. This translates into CASSLLGTGGNTEAFF.

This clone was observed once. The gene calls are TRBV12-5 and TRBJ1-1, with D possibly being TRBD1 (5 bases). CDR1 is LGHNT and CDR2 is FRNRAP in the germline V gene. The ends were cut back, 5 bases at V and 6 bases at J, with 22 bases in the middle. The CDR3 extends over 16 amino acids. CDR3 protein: CASGPHKRPRTPEAFF. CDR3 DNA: TGTGCTAGTGGTCCCCATAAACGGCCCCGGACACCTGAAGCTTTCTTT.

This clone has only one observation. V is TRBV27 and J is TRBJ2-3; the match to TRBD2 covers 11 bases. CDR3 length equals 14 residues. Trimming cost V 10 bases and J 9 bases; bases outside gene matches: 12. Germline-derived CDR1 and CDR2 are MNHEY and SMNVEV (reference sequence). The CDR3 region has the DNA TGTGCCACAGGAAAAGGGACTAGCGGCAAGACGCAGTATTTT. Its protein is CATGKGTSGKTQYF.

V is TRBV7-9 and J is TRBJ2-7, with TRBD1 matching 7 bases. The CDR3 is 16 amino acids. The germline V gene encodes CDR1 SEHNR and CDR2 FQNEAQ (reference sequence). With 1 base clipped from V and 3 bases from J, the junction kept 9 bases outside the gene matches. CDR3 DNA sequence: TGTGCCAGCAGCTTAGACCGGGACAGAATAAACTACGAGCAGTACTTC. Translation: CASSLDRDRINYEQYF.

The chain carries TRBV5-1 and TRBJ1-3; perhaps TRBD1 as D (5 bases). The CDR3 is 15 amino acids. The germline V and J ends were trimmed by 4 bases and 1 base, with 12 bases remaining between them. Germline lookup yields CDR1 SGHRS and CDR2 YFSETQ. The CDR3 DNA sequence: TGCGCCAGCAGCCAGGGCCCGGGGTCTGGAAACACCATATATTTT. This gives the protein CASSQGPGSGNTIYF.